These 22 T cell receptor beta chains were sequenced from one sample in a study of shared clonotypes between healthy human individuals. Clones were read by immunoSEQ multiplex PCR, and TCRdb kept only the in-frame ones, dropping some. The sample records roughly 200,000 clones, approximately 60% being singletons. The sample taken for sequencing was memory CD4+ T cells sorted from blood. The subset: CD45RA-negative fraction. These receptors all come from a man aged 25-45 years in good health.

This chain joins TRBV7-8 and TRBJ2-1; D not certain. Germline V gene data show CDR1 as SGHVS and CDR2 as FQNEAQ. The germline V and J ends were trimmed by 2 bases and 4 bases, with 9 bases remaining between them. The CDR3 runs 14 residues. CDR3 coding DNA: TGTGCCAGCAGCTTATCCGAATATTACAATGAGCAGTTCTTC. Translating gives CASSLSEYYNEQFF. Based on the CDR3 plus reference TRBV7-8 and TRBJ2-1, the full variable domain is GAGVSQSPRYKVAKRGQDVALRCDPISGHVSLFWYQQALGQGPEFLTYFQNEAQLDKSGLPSDRFFAERPEGSVSTLKIQRTQQEDSAVYLCASSLSEYYNEQFFGPGTRLTVL.

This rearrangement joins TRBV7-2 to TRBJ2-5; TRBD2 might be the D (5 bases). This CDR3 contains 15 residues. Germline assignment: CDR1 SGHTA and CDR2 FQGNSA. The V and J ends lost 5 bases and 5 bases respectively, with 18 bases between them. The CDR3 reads CASSPRSGTEETQYF. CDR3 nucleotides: TGTGCCAGCAGCCCACGGTCGGGAACAGAGGAGACCCAGTACTTC.

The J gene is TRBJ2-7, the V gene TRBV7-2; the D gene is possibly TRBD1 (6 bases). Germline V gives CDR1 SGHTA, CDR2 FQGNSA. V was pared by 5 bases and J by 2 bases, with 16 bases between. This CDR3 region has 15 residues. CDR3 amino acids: CASSERGSGAYEQYF. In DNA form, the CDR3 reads TGTGCCAGCAGCGAAAGGGGGAGCGGCGCCTACGAGCAGTACTTC.

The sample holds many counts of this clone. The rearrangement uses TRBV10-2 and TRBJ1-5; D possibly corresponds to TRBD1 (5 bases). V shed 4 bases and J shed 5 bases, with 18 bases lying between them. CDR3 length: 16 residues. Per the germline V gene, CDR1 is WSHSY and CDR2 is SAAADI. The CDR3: CASSVGFSGDDQPQHF. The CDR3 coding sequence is TGCGCCAGCAGTGTAGGATTTAGCGGGGACGATCAGCCCCAGCATTTT.

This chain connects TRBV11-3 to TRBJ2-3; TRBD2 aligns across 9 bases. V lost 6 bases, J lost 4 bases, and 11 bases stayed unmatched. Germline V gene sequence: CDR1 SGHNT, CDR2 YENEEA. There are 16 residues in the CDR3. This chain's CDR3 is CASRPSRGRAPDTQYF. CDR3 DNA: TGTGCCAGCAGGCCATCCCGCGGGAGGGCCCCAGATACGCAGTATTTT.

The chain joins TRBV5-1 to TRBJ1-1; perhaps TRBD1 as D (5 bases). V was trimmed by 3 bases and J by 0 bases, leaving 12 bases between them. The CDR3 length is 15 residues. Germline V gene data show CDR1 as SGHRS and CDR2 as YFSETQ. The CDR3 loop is CASSWGGGMNTEAFF. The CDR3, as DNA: TGCGCCAGCAGCTGGGGCGGGGGGATGAACACTGAAGCTTTCTTT. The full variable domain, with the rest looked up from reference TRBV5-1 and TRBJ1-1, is KAGVTQTPRYLIKTRGQQVTLSCSPISGHRSVSWYQQTPGQGLQFLFEYFSETQRNKGNFPGRFSGRQFSNSRSEMNVSTLELGDSALYLCASSWGGGMNTEAFFGQGTRLTVV.

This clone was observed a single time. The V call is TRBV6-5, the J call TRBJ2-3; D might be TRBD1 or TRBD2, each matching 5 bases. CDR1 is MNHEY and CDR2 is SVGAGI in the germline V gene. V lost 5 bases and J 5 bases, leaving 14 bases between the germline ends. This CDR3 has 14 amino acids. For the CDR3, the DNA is TGTGCCAGCAGTCCCTCGTCAGGGAGAGATACGCAGTATTTT. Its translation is CASSPSSGRDTQYF.

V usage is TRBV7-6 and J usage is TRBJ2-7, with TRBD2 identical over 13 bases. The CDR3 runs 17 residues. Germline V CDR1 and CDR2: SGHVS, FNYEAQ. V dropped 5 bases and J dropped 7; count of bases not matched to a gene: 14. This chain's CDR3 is CASSSRQGTSGIGEQYF. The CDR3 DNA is TGTGCCAGCAGCAGTCGTCAGGGGACTAGCGGGATTGGGGAGCAGTACTTC.

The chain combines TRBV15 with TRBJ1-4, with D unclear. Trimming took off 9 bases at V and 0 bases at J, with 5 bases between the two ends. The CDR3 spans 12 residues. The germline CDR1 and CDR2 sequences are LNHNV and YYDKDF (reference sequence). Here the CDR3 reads CATGATNEKLFF. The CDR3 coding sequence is TGTGCCACGGGTGCAACTAATGAAAAACTGTTTTTT.

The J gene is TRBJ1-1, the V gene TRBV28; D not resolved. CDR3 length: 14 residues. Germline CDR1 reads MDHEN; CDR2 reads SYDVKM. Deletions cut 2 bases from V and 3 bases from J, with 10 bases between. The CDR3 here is CASSLRAADTEAFF. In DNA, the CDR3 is TGTGCCAGCAGTTTACGGGCGGCGGACACTGAAGCTTTCTTT.

CDR3 residues: CASSLTRSRNEQYF. As DNA, the CDR3 is TGTGCCAGCAGCTTAACGCGCAGTCGGAACGAGCAGTACTTC. The chain has TRBV7-2 and TRBJ2-7; D unclear. Trimming removed 2 bases at V and 5 bases at J, with 13 bases between. Germline V CDR1 and CDR2: SGHTA, FQGNSA. The CDR3 has 14 residues.

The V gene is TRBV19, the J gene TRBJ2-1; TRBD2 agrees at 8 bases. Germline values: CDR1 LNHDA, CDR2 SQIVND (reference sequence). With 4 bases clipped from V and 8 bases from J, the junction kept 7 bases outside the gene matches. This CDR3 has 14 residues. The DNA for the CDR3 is TGTGCCAGTAGTAAGTCCGGGACTAGTCATGAGCAGTTCTTC. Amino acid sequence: CASSKSGTSHEQFF.

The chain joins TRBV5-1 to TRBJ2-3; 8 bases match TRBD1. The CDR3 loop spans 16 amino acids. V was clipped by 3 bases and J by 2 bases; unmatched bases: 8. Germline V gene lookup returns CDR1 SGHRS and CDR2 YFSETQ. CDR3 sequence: CASSSGQGLNTDTQYF. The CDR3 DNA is TGCGCCAGCAGCTCAGGACAGGGCCTCAACACAGATACGCAGTATTTT. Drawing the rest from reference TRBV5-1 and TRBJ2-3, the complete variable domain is KAGVTQTPRYLIKTRGQQVTLSCSPISGHRSVSWYQQTPGQGLQFLFEYFSETQRNKGNFPGRFSGRQFSNSRSEMNVSTLELGDSALYLCASSSGQGLNTDTQYFGPGTRLTVL.

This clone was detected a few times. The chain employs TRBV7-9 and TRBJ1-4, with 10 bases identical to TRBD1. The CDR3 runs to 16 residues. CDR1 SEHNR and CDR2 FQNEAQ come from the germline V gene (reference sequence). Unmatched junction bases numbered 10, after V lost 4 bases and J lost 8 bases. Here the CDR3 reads CASSSGKGQGNEKLFF. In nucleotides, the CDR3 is TGTGCCAGCAGCTCGGGGAAGGGACAGGGGAACGAAAAACTGTTTTTT.

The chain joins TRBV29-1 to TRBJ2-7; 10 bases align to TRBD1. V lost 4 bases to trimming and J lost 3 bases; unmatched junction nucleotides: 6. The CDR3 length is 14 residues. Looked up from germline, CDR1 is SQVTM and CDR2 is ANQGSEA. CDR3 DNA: TGCAGCGTTGGTGGAGGGACAGGGGTCTACGAGCAGTACTTC. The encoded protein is CSVGGGTGVYEQYF.

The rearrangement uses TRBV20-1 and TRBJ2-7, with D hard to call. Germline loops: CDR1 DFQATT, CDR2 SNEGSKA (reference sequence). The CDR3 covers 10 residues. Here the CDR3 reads CSGAEYEQYF. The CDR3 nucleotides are TGCAGCGGCGCGGAATACGAGCAGTACTTC.

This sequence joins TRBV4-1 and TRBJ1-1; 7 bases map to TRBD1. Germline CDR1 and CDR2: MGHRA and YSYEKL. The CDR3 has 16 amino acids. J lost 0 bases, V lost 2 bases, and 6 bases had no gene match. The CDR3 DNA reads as TGCGCCAGCAGCCAACAGGGGGTCGGGATGAACACTGAAGCTTTCTTT. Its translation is CASSQQGVGMNTEAFF.

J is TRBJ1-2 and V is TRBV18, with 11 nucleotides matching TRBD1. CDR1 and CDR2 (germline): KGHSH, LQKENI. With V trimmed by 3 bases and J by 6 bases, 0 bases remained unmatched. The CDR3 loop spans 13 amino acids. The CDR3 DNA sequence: TGTGCCAGCTCACCGGACAGGGGGCATGGCTACACCTTC. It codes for CASSPDRGHGYTF.

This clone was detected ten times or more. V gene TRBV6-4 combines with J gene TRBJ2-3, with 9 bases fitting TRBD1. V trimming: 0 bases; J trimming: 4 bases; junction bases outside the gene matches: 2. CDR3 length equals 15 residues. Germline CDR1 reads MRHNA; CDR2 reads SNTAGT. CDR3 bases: TGTGCCAGCAGTGACTCAACAGGGGGCCCAGATACGCAGTATTTT. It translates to CASSDSTGGPDTQYF.

This CDR3 reads CASSEVAQETQYF. The CDR3 region has the DNA TGCGCCAGCAGTGAGGTAGCCCAAGAGACCCAGTACTTC. The genes are TRBV10-1 and TRBJ2-5; D ambiguous. Germline values: CDR1 WNHNN, CDR2 SYGVQD (reference sequence). CDR3 length: 13 amino acids. Trimming cost V 2 bases and J 1 base, with 5 bases left between them.

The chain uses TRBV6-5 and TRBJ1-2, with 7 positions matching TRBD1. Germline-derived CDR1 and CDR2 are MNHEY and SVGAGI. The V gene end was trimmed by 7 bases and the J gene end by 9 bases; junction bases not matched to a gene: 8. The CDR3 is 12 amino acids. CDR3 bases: TGTGCCAGCATCGGACAGGAGGGGAGCTACACCTTC. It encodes CASIGQEGSYTF.

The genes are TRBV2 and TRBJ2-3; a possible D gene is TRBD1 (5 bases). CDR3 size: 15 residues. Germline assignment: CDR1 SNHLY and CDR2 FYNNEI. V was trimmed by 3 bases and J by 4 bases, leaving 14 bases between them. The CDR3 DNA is TGTGCCAGCAGTGAGCAGGGTCCTACCGCAGATACGCAGTATTTT. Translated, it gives CASSEQGPTADTQYF.